The T cell receptor beta chain under discussion was sequenced for a study of blood T cell repertoires in COVID-19. Study overall: COVID-19 samples collected from the United States, Italy and Spain covered acute and convalescent phases.

This clone was counted only a few times. In the authors' methods: Amplification of reference gene primers provided the estimated nucleated cell counts. Libraries were prepared by immunoSEQ multiplex PCR; TCRdb keeps only in-frame clonotypes and omits some of them. Clone size and the V and J calls come from that table; the DNA yielded D and trimming. The data contain 100,000 or so clones, 85% of them singletons. The receptor was derived from a man between 50 and 59 years old with acute or convalescent COVID-19. The specimen sequenced was peripheral blood.

CDR3 coding DNA: TGTGCCAGCAGTTACTCCGGGGGTACCTACGAGCAGTACTTC. This encodes CASSYSGGTYEQYF. This rearrangement joins TRBV6-5 to TRBJ2-7; a possible D gene is TRBD2 (6 bases). CDR3 length: 14 residues. Germline CDR1 MNHEY, CDR2 SVGAGI. With 0 bases removed from V and 2 bases from J, the gap between germline ends came to 8 bases.